The 2 T cell receptor beta chains below were found in one sample sequenced in a study of T cells in Graves' hyperthyroidism and ophthalmopathy. Amplification yielded TCR beta CDR3 regions, with RNA transcripts as the source. RT-PCR in the first round (using the HTBI primer set) targeted the TCR CDR3. TCRdb reprocessed the multiplex PCR reads via MiXCR and lists one record per CDR3 protein. Of around 450,000 distinct CDR3 sequences listed, approximately 15% are singletons. The material sequenced was blood. The source is a woman between 18 and 29 years old with Graves' hyperthyroidism.

This chain uses TRBV7-9 with TRBJ2-1, with D possibly TRBD2 on 6 matching bases. The CDR3 is 14 amino acids. Trimming pared 5 bases from V and 2 bases from J, leaving 10 bases between. Germline V gives CDR1 SEHNR, CDR2 FQNEAQ (reference sequence). The CDR3 nucleotides are TGTGCCAGCAGCCCGCCGGGGGCCTACAATGAGCAGTTCTTC. Its translation: CASSPPGAYNEQFF.

Note on this clonotype: A much larger clone differs from this one at a single base, so this may be a read error. This chain connects TRBV7-2 to TRBJ2-3; 9 positions agree with TRBD1. The CDR3 consists of 15 residues. Trimming took 5 bases from V and 3 from J; bases not matched to a gene: 6. Germline CDR1 is SGHTA and CDR2 is FQGNSA. The CDR3 bases are TGTGCCAGCAGCACCCGGGACAGGGCGACAGATACGCAGTATTTT. The encoded protein is CASSTRDRATDTQYF.